The 21 T cell receptor beta chains below were found in one sample sequenced in a study of T cells in Graves' hyperthyroidism and ophthalmopathy. Researchers amplified the TCR beta CDR3 regions from RNA transcripts. Researchers ran a first-round RT-PCR on the TCR CDR3 using the HTBI primer set. In TCRdb, the multiplex PCR reads were re-called with MiXCR into one record per CDR3 protein. The data show roughly 740,000 distinct CDR3 sequences, around 15% seen once. Sequencing was performed on blood. Receptors originate from a man between 18 and 29 years old with Graves' hyperthyroidism.

V usage is TRBV29-1 and J usage is TRBJ2-7; D remains unclear. Trimming left V 5 bases short and J 2 bases short, with 10 bases between. The CDR3 is 12 residues long. CDR1 and CDR2 from the germline V gene are SQVTM and ANQGSEA. The CDR3 DNA reads TGCAGCGTTATGGGCAGTACCTACGAGCAGTACTTC. Protein sequence: CSVMGSTYEQYF.

At least ten counts were recorded for this clonotype. This sequence joins TRBV7-2 and TRBJ2-7, with 8 nucleotides matching TRBD1. Germline CDR1 is SGHTA and CDR2 is FQGNSA. V was pared by 5 bases and J by 4 bases, with 10 bases of the junction left unmatched. The CDR3 covers 15 residues. The CDR3 protein is CASSISGTGKYEQYF. The CDR3 DNA is TGTGCCAGCAGCATTTCCGGGACAGGAAAGTACGAGCAGTACTTC.

This clonotype was observed many times. This rearrangement joins TRBV2 to TRBJ2-3, with 7 bases lining up with TRBD2. The CDR3 is 14 residues long. Per the germline V gene, CDR1 is SNHLY and CDR2 is FYNNEI. The junction had 8 bases not matched to a gene; V was cut back by 7 bases and J by 4 bases. The CDR3 nucleotides are TGTGCCAGCACCCAAGCGGGGCGGGCAGATACGCAGTATTTT. This codes for CASTQAGRADTQYF.

Ten or more counts support this clonotype. The chain is built from TRBV6-2 or TRBV6-3 and TRBJ2-5, with 12 bases lining up with TRBD2. Trimming took 2 bases from V and 10 from J; bases not matched to a gene: 5. The V gene's germline CDR1 is MNHEY and CDR2 SVGEGT. The CDR3 sequence is 14 residues long. CDR3 protein: CASSYGTSGSDQYF. The CDR3 region has the DNA TGTGCCAGCAGTTACGGGACTAGCGGGTCCGACCAGTACTTC.

This clonotype was detected only a few times. The CDR3 region has the DNA TGTGCCAGCAGCTTAGCCTCAATCGCAATTAGACGTCTGAACACCGGGGAGCTGTTTTTT. This codes for CASSLASIAIRRLNTGELFF. The genes are TRBV7-9 and TRBJ2-2; no clear D. V was shortened by 0 bases and J by 1 base, with 21 bases between the two germline ends. Germline CDR1 is SEHNR and CDR2 is FQNEAQ (reference sequence). The CDR3 spans 20 residues.

This clonotype was observed many times. The junction does not match germline at one end; this may be a read error. The rearrangement joins TRBV11-2 to TRBJ2-3, with D possibly being TRBD2 (5 bases). The CDR3 is made up of 15 amino acids. Germline CDR1 reads SGHAT; CDR2 reads FQNNGV. The CDR3 sequence is CASSLDEGWTDTQYF. The CDR3 DNA sequence: TGTGCCAGCAGCCTAGATGAGGGTTGGACAGATACGCAGTATTTT.

This clonotype turned up a few times. The J gene is TRBJ2-5, the V gene TRBV6-1; D is undetermined. Germline loops: CDR1 MNHNS, CDR2 SASEGT. Trimming took 3 bases from V and 5 from J, leaving 10 bases between them. This CDR3 has 13 amino acids. The CDR3 loop reads CASSDGIRETQYF. CDR3 DNA sequence: TGTGCCAGCAGTGATGGGATTCGGGAGACCCAGTACTTC.

This clonotype appeared a few times. This sequence joins TRBV28 and TRBJ2-2; D uncertain. Trimming removed 3 bases at V and 5 bases at J, with 7 bases between. Germline V lookup: CDR1 MDHEN, CDR2 SYDVKM. This CDR3 contains 13 residues. The CDR3 protein is CASSFPPTGELFF. In nucleotides, the CDR3 is TGTGCCAGCAGTTTTCCGCCAACCGGGGAGCTGTTTTTT.

This rearrangement joins TRBV29-1 to TRBJ1-1, with D hard to call. The CDR3 sequence is 12 residues long. Germline V gene data show CDR1 as SQVTM and CDR2 as ANQGSEA. The V end lost 3 bases, the J end lost 2 bases, and 7 bases lay between the germline ends. CDR3 DNA: TGCAGCGTTGAGCTGGTAAACACTGAAGCTTTCTTT. Translated: CSVELVNTEAFF.

This clonotype has only a few counts. V is TRBV30 and J is TRBJ2-1; D not resolved. The V end lost 1 base, the J end lost 3 bases, and 7 bases lay between the germline ends. Germline CDR1 and CDR2: GTSNPN and SVGIG (reference sequence). CDR3 length: 13 residues. The CDR3 loop reads CAWSDGLYNEQFF. The CDR3 DNA reads as TGTGCCTGGAGTGACGGGCTCTACAATGAGCAGTTCTTC.

This clonotype was recorded only once. A clone one base away is much larger, so this may be a read error. The chain combines TRBV12-3 or TRBV12-4 with TRBJ2-7; 10 nucleotides agree with TRBD1. Losses at the gene ends were 8 bases for V and 4 bases for J; bases not matched to a gene: 8. The CDR3 totals 14 residues. The CDR3 here is CASGSGGQGYEQYF. In DNA, the CDR3 is TGTGCCAGCGGTTCTGGGGGACAGGGGTACGAGCAGTACTTC.

This clonotype was detected only a few times. The chain joins TRBV28 to TRBJ1-6; D perhaps matches TRBD1 (5 bases). The CDR3 runs 15 residues. V shed 4 bases and J shed 4 bases, with 11 bases lying between them. Germline V gene data show CDR1 as MDHEN and CDR2 as SYDVKM. The CDR3 nucleotides read TGTGCCAGCAGTTATTCCGGGGGATATAATTCACCCCTCCACTTT. This gives the protein CASSYSGGYNSPLHF.

This clonotype occurred a few times. This chain joins TRBV3-1 and TRBJ2-7; D may match TRBD1 or TRBD2 (6 bases each). CDR1 and CDR2 from the germline V gene are LGHDT and YNNKEL (reference sequence). The CDR3 extends over 15 amino acids. Trimming shortened V by 5 bases and J by 3 bases, and 17 bases separated the two germline ends. As DNA, the CDR3 is TGTGCCAGCAGCAAAGGGGGGTACGGGGACTACGAGCAGTACTTC. Translating it yields CASSKGGYGDYEQYF.

There are many counts of this clonotype. The rearrangement uses TRBV28 and TRBJ2-5; 15 bases are a match to TRBD2. V gave up 7 bases and J gave up 0 bases; unmatched junction bases: 15. Germline lookup yields CDR1 MDHEN and CDR2 SYDVKM. The CDR3 loop spans 20 amino acids. The CDR3 loop reads CASTTSTGTSGRRNQETQYF. The DNA of the CDR3 is TGTGCCAGCACCACCTCGACCGGGACTAGCGGGAGGCGGAACCAAGAGACCCAGTACTTC. The full variable domain, its missing parts supplied by reference TRBV28 and TRBJ2-5, is DVKVTQSSRYLVKRTGEKVFLECVQDMDHENMFWYRQDPGLGLRLIYFSYDVKMKEKGDIPEGYSVSREKKERFSLILESASTNQTSMYLCASTTSTGTSGRRNQETQYFGPGTRLLVL.

This clonotype was counted ten times or more. V gene TRBV28 combines with J gene TRBJ2-7; 9 nucleotides line up with TRBD1. V was pared by 6 bases and J by 6 bases, with 9 bases of the junction left unmatched. The CDR3 has 14 residues. The germline V gene has CDR1 MDHEN and CDR2 SYDVKM. The CDR3, as DNA: TGTGCCAGCAGGACTCCGGGACAGGGCGCCGAGCAGTACTTC. Translating gives CASRTPGQGAEQYF.

This clonotype has ten or more counts. The J gene is TRBJ1-5, the V gene TRBV28; D is undetermined. The germline V and J ends were trimmed by 6 bases and 2 bases, with 11 bases remaining between them. Germline loops: CDR1 MDHEN, CDR2 SYDVKM. The CDR3 is 14 amino acids. CDR3 in amino acids: CASSFTAGNQPQHF. The CDR3 region has the DNA TGTGCCAGCAGCTTTACTGCAGGCAATCAGCCCCAGCATTTT. Combining the CDR3 with reference TRBV28 and TRBJ1-5 gives the whole variable domain DVKVTQSSRYLVKRTGEKVFLECVQDMDHENMFWYRQDPGLGLRLIYFSYDVKMKEKGDIPEGYSVSREKKERFSLILESASTNQTSMYLCASSFTAGNQPQHFGDGTRLSIL.

CDR3 amino acids: CASSISAGVGTGELFF. In nucleotides, the CDR3 is TGTGCCAGTAGTATATCGGCGGGAGTTGGCACCGGGGAGCTGTTTTTT. This rearrangement joins TRBV19 to TRBJ2-2, with 7 bases matching TRBD2. This CDR3 contains 16 residues. Trimming took 2 bases from V and 4 from J; bases not matched to a gene: 7. Looked up from germline, CDR1 is LNHDA and CDR2 is SQIVND (reference sequence).

Only one count was recorded for this clonotype. The chain combines TRBV2 with TRBJ2-3; the match to TRBD2 covers 7 bases. This CDR3 contains 15 residues. The germline CDR1 and CDR2 sequences are SNHLY and FYNNEI. Unmatched junction bases numbered 7, after V lost 6 bases and J lost 1 base. DNA for the CDR3: TGTGCCAGCAGAGTCACTAGCGCCCGCACAGATACGCAGTATTTT. This codes for CASRVTSARTDTQYF.

This clonotype was seen more than once but under ten times. V and J are TRBV7-3 and TRBJ2-5; 9 nucleotides line up with TRBD2. The V and J ends lost 3 bases and 5 bases, in that order; junction bases with no gene match: 10. Germline assignment: CDR1 SGHTA and CDR2 FQGTGA. CDR3 length equals 16 residues. The CDR3 sequence: CASSFVGGRAGETQYF. CDR3 bases: TGTGCCAGCAGCTTCGTGGGCGGGAGGGCCGGTGAGACCCAGTACTTC.

This clonotype was picked up a small number of times. This CDR3 reads CAARPYSNQPQHF. CDR3 coding DNA: TGTGCCGCAAGGCCGTATAGCAATCAGCCCCAGCATTTT. The chain employs TRBV28 and TRBJ1-5; D not resolved. CDR1 and CDR2 from the germline V gene are MDHEN and SYDVKM. This CDR3 has 13 residues. The V and J ends lost 11 bases and 0 bases respectively, with 11 bases between them.

There are a few counts of this clonotype. The chain couples TRBV12-3 or TRBV12-4 to TRBJ2-2, with D unresolved. This CDR3 region has 13 residues. Trimming shortened V by 7 bases and J by 5 bases, and 11 bases separated the two germline ends. The CDR3 DNA follows: TGTGCCAGCACCTCCGTGGTTACCGGGGAGCTGTTTTTT. Translated: CASTSVVTGELFF.